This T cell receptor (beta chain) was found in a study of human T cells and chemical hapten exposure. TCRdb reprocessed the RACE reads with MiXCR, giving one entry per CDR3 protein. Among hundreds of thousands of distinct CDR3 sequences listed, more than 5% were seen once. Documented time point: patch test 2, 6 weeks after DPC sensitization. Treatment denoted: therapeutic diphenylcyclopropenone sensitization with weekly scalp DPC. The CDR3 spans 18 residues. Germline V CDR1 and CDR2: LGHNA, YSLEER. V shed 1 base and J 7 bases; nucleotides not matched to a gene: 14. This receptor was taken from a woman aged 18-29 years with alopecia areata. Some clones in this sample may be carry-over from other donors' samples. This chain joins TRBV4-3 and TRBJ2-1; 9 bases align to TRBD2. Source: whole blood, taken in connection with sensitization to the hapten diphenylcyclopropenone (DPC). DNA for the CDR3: TGCGCCAGCAGCCAAGCGCGGGGGGGTACAGGGAAAGTAAATGAGCAGTTCTTC. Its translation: CASSQARGGTGKVNEQFF.